The clone carrying this T cell receptor beta chain was seen many times. The source material, RNA transcripts, was used to amplify TCR beta CDR3 regions. Carried out on the TCR CDR3, a first-round RT-PCR used the HTBI primer set. TCRdb independently ran MiXCR on the multiplex PCR reads; one entry per CDR3 protein. The table includes about 480,000 distinct CDR3 sequences, approximately 24% detected once. Not enrolled were patients with uncontrolled infection, other autoimmune disease, pregnancy or lactation. The source of the PBMCs was 9.5 to 10 ml of fresh peripheral blood. This entry is derived from a study of T cells in Graves' hyperthyroidism and ophthalmopathy. Whole-study context: Peripheral blood was collected at initial diagnosis, before any treatment.

This CDR3 contains 17 residues. From germline, CDR1 is SGDLS and CDR2 YYNGEE. V lost 3 bases to trimming and J lost 1 base; unmatched junction nucleotides: 9. Input material: blood. The chain links TRBV9 to TRBJ1-1; TRBD1 aligns across 10 bases. The sequence came from a woman aged 30 to 39 with Graves' ophthalmopathy. For the CDR3, the DNA is TGTGCCAGCAGCGGACAGGGGGCAGGGGGGCCGAACACTGAAGCTTTCTTT. Translating it yields CASSGQGAGGPNTEAFF.